The T cell receptor (beta chain) under discussion was sequenced for a study of tumor and adjacent non-tumor tissue in lung cancer. Across the study: Samples averaged roughly 4.2 million productive TCRbeta reads each. Study results and caveats: Tumor repertoires had a smaller top 100 clone share than normal lung. TCR diversity was significantly greater in tumor than normal lung tissue.

The library came from three nested PCR rounds adapted from ARM-PCR protocols. TCRdb processed the multiplex PCR reads anew with MiXCR; each CDR3 protein has one entry. The sample lists approximately 120,000 distinct CDR3 sequences, around 57% seen once, with 15% to 20% in the top ten. This clonotype was found many times. What it binds is unknown. Trimming pared 5 bases from V and 7 bases from J, leaving 17 bases between. This CDR3 spans 14 amino acids. In germline, CDR1 is SGHVS, CDR2 FQNEAQ. The template was RNA from unsorted bulk tissue. More than 3 cm separated this lung sample from the edge of the tumor. Between August and November 2014, newly diagnosed, chemotherapy-naive lung cancer patients underwent thoracic surgery in China.

Sequenced input: distant non-tumor lung tissue. The receptor was derived from a man between 60 and 75 years old with non-small cell lung cancer. The chain employs TRBV7-8 and TRBJ1-1, with TRBD1 as a possible D gene (6 bases). Here the CDR3 reads CASSPQRGYGEAFF. The CDR3 DNA reads as TGTGCCAGCAGCCCCCAGAGGGGGTATGGTGAAGCTTTCTTT. The full variable domain, completed using reference TRBV7-8 and TRBJ1-1, is GAGVSQSPRYKVAKRGQDVALRCDPISGHVSLFWYQQALGQGPEFLTYFQNEAQLDKSGLPSDRFFAERPEGSVSTLKIQRTQQEDSAVYLCASSPQRGYGEAFFGQGTRLTVV.